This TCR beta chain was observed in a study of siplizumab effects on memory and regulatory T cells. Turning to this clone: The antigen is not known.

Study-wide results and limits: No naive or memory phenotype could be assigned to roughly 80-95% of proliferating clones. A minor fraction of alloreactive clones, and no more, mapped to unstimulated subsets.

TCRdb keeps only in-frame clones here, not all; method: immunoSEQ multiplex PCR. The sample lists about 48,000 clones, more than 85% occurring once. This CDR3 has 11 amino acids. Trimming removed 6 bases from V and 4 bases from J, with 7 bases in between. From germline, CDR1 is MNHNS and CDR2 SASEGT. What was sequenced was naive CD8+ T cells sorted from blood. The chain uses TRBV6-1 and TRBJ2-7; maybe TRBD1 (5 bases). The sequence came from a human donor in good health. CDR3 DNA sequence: TGTGCCAGCAGGTCAGGGTACGAGCAGTACTTC. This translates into CASRSGYEQYF.